The rows below give T cell receptor beta chains drawn from one sample of a study of control samples from healthy donors and cancer patients. Generated by immunoSEQ multiplex PCR, the TCRdb table keeps only in-frame clones and is missing some. The sample contains under 65,000 clones, 90% of which appear only once. The sequencing input was PBMCs. These receptors all come from a woman in her fifties or sixties with colorectal cancer. Both conserved end residues are part of each CDR3. D genes are given only for firm matches. Clone size, where shown, is once, few, many, or a class for clones that have expanded.

V: TRBV12-3/TRBV12-4
J: TRBJ1-1
D: TRBD1
size: .
CDR3: CASTPGQGTFF
DNA: TGTGCCAGCACCCCGGGACAGGGGACTTTCTTT

V: TRBV19
J: TRBJ1-3
D: TRBD1
size: once
CDR3: CATGTGAGNTIYF
DNA: TGTGCCACTGGGACAGGGGCTGGAAACACCATATATTTT

V: TRBV9
J: TRBJ2-5
D: .
size: .
CDR3: CASSQTGVGGKETQYF
DNA: TGTGCCAGCAGCCAGACCGGAGTTGGGGGAAAAGAGACCCAGTACTTC

V: TRBV18
J: TRBJ2-7
D: .
size: .
CDR3: CASSPPASSYEQYF
DNA: TGTGCCAGCTCACCACCGGCCAGCAGCTACGAGCAGTACTTC

V: TRBV6-5
J: TRBJ2-1
D: TRBD1
size: .
CDR3: CASNVVGQGYNEQFF
DNA: TGTGCCAGCAATGTAGTGGGACAGGGCTACAATGAGCAGTTCTTC

V: TRBV11-2
J: TRBJ2-7
D: .
size: .
CDR3: CASSLNGNLYEQYF
DNA: TGTGCCAGCAGCTTAAACGGAAACCTCTACGAGCAGTACTTC

V: TRBV27
J: TRBJ2-3
D: .
size: .
CDR3: CASSLEFPATDTQYF
DNA: TGTGCCAGCAGTTTGGAATTTCCAGCCACAGATACGCAGTATTTT

V: TRBV2
J: TRBJ2-7
D: .
size: .
CDR3: CASSEGGATYEQYF
DNA: TGTGCCAGCAGTGAAGGTGGGGCAACCTACGAGCAGTACTTC

V: TRBV27
J: TRBJ1-1
D: .
size: .
CDR3: CASRGRLPWTEAFF
DNA: TGTGCCAGCAGGGGGCGACTTCCGTGGACTGAAGCTTTCTTT

V: TRBV5-5
J: TRBJ2-7
D: .
size: .
CDR3: CASSQDPGAWEQYF
DNA: TGTGCCAGCAGCCAGGATCCGGGGGCGTGGGAGCAGTACTTC

V: TRBV10-2
J: TRBJ2-3
D: .
size: .
CDR3: CASSDRGADTQYF
DNA: TGCGCCAGCAGTGATAGGGGGGCAGATACGCAGTATTTT

V: TRBV7-3
J: TRBJ2-2
D: TRBD2
size: .
CDR3: CASSLIAGGLNTGELFF
DNA: TGTGCCAGCAGCTTAATAGCGGGAGGCCTGAACACCGGGGAGCTGTTTTTT

V: TRBV5-1
J: TRBJ1-5
D: TRBD1
size: .
CDR3: CASSASGGLGQPQHF
DNA: TGCGCCAGCAGCGCCTCAGGGGGCCTAGGGCAGCCCCAGCATTTT

V: TRBV5-1
J: TRBJ2-5
D: TRBD1
size: few
CDR3: CASSQGQANGQETQYF
DNA: TGCGCCAGCAGCCAGGGACAGGCTAATGGTCAAGAGACCCAGTACTTC

V: TRBV6-6
J: TRBJ2-7
D: .
size: few
CDR3: CASSQPGTPREQYF
DNA: TGTGCCAGCAGCCAGCCCGGGACTCCACGCGAGCAGTACTTC

V: TRBV2
J: TRBJ2-2
D: TRBD1
size: .
CDR3: CASSGSSATTGVNTGELFF
DNA: TGTGCCAGCAGTGGATCATCCGCTACGACAGGGGTGAACACCGGGGAGCTGTTTTTT

V: TRBV5-1
J: TRBJ2-2
D: TRBD1
size: .
CDR3: CASSTGQGRGTGELFF
DNA: TGCGCCAGCAGCACGGGACAGGGAAGAGGCACCGGGGAGCTGTTTTTT

V: TRBV5-8
J: TRBJ2-3
D: TRBD2
size: few
CDR3: CASSFAGGPRDTQYF
DNA: TGTGCCAGCAGCTTCGCGGGGGGGCCGAGGGATACGCAGTATTTT

V: TRBV19
J: TRBJ1-2
D: .
size: .
CDR3: CASSIGGGAYYGYTF
DNA: TGTGCCAGTAGTATCGGCGGGGGCGCTTACTATGGCTACACCTTC

V: TRBV6-4
J: TRBJ2-3
D: .
size: .
CDR3: CASKVSPNSDTQYF
DNA: TGTGCCAGCAAAGTCTCCCCGAACTCAGATACGCAGTATTTT

V: TRBV7-8
J: TRBJ1-4
D: TRBD1
size: once
CDR3: CASSHREGADEKLFF
DNA: TGTGCCAGCAGCCACAGAGAGGGGGCGGATGAAAAACTGTTTTTT

V: TRBV9
J: TRBJ1-4
D: .
size: .
CDR3: CASSVEGGQHNEKLFF
DNA: TGTGCCAGCAGCGTAGAAGGCGGACAGCATAATGAAAAACTGTTTTTT

V: TRBV5-1
J: TRBJ2-3
D: .
size: .
CDR3: CASSFYNIRSTDTQYF
DNA: TGCGCCAGCAGCTTTTACAACATTAGGAGCACAGATACGCAGTATTTT

V: TRBV24-1
J: TRBJ2-4
D: .
size: .
CDR3: CATSDPILNIQYF
DNA: TGTGCCACCAGTGACCCGATTTTAAACATTCAGTACTTC

V: TRBV6-5
J: TRBJ1-1
D: .
size: .
CDR3: CASSYSANTEAFF
DNA: TGTGCCAGCAGTTACTCAGCGAACACTGAAGCTTTCTTT

V: TRBV5-1
J: TRBJ1-2
D: TRBD1
size: few
CDR3: CASRQGPTNYGYTF
DNA: TGCGCCAGTCGACAGGGGCCAACTAACTATGGCTACACCTTC

V: TRBV15
J: TRBJ2-1
D: .
size: once
CDR3: CATSIPGLEVEQFF
DNA: TGTGCCACCAGCATTCCTGGACTGGAGGTGGAGCAGTTCTTC

V: TRBV5-6
J: TRBJ2-3
D: .
size: .
CDR3: CASSASGAGGATDTQYF
DNA: TGTGCCAGCAGCGCCTCCGGGGCGGGCGGGGCGACAGATACGCAGTATTTT

V: TRBV7-8
J: TRBJ1-5
D: .
size: .
CDR3: CASSLGWGAQPQHF
DNA: TGTGCCAGCAGCTTAGGGTGGGGGGCTCAGCCCCAGCATTTT

V: TRBV1
J: TRBJ2-6
D: .
size: .
CDR3: CTSRVKCLCTNRANVLTF
DNA: TGCACCAGCAGGGTAAAGTGTTTGTGCACAAATCGGGCCAACGTCCTGACTTTC

V: TRBV5-1
J: TRBJ2-3
D: .
size: few
CDR3: CASSPPLAPETDTQYF
DNA: TGCGCCAGCAGCCCGCCATTGGCACCAGAAACAGATACGCAGTATTTT

V: TRBV2
J: TRBJ2-7
D: .
size: .
CDR3: CATSGTRSYEQYF
DNA: TGTGCCACCTCCGGGACGAGGTCCTACGAGCAGTACTTC

V: TRBV11-3
J: TRBJ2-6
D: .
size: .
CDR3: CASSRQFSGANVLTF
DNA: TGTGCCAGCAGCCGACAATTCTCTGGGGCCAACGTCCTGACTTTC

V: TRBV5-1
J: TRBJ1-3
D: .
size: .
CDR3: CASSLVFGSGNTIYF
DNA: TGCGCCAGCAGCTTGGTTTTTGGGAGTGGAAACACCATATATTTT

V: TRBV5-4
J: TRBJ1-2
D: .
size: .
CDR3: CASSLAPLGGGYGYTF
DNA: TGTGCCAGCAGCTTGGCTCCGCTGGGGGGCGGCTATGGCTACACCTTC

V: TRBV7-6
J: TRBJ2-1
D: TRBD2
size: .
CDR3: CASSLLAGGAGHEQFF
DNA: TGTGCCAGCAGCCTGCTAGCGGGAGGCGCAGGCCATGAGCAGTTCTTC

V: TRBV12-5
J: TRBJ1-5
D: .
size: .
CDR3: CASGPPPYSNQPQHF
DNA: TGTGCTAGTGGTCCCCCCCCTTATAGCAATCAGCCCCAGCATTTT

V: TRBV6-5
J: TRBJ2-1
D: TRBD1
size: .
CDR3: CASSSDRGHNNEQFF
DNA: TGTGCCAGCAGTTCGGACAGGGGACACAACAATGAGCAGTTCTTC

V: TRBV6-5
J: TRBJ2-3
D: TRBD2
size: .
CDR3: CASRGGSLRTDTQYF
DNA: TGTGCCAGCAGGGGGGGGTCACTCAGGACAGATACGCAGTATTTT

V: TRBV28
J: TRBJ2-7
D: .
size: .
CDR3: CASSSGLPLYEQYF
DNA: TGTGCCAGCAGTTCCGGGCTCCCCCTCTACGAGCAGTACTTC

V: TRBV7-3
J: TRBJ1-1
D: TRBD1
size: .
CDR3: CASSETGQGAEAFF
DNA: TGTGCCAGCAGCGAAACAGGACAGGGGGCTGAAGCTTTCTTT

V: TRBV5-1
J: TRBJ1-2
D: .
size: .
CDR3: CASSDSVGRDGYTF
DNA: TGCGCCAGCAGCGATTCGGTTGGGAGAGATGGCTACACCTTC

V: TRBV2
J: TRBJ1-5
D: TRBD1
size: .
CDR3: CASTPGQGSQPQHF
DNA: TGTGCCAGCACCCCGGGACAGGGAAGCCAGCCCCAGCATTTT

V: TRBV7-3
J: TRBJ2-3
D: .
size: .
CDR3: CASSHEQGGTDTQYF
DNA: TGTGCCAGCAGCCACGAGCAAGGGGGCACAGATACGCAGTATTTT

V: TRBV7-9
J: TRBJ2-7
D: TRBD2
size: .
CDR3: CASSTTGTSSEQYF
DNA: TGTGCCAGCAGCACGACCGGGACTAGCAGCGAGCAGTACTTC

V: TRBV24-1
J: TRBJ2-3
D: .
size: once
CDR3: CATSDSRNPWDTQYF
DNA: TGTGCCACCAGTGACTCACGGAACCCCTGGGATACGCAGTATTTT